Included here is one T cell receptor (beta chain) sequence, with context. This sample was included in a study of blood T cell repertoires in COVID-19. As for the study in general: Italy, Spain and the United States were the sources of the convalescent and acute COVID-19 samples. T cells, B-cell-depleted T cells, or PBMCs supplied cDNA or gDNA.

This CDR3 comprises 13 residues. Per the germline V gene, CDR1 is MDHEN and CDR2 is SYDVKM. The V segment lost 6 bases and the J segment 3 bases; nucleotides outside the gene matches: 5. Per the original methods: Amplification of reference gene primers provided the estimated nucleated cell counts. Some clones are missing from TCRdb's copy, which holds only in-frame ones; the method was immunoSEQ multiplex PCR. V and J calls and clone size come straight from that table; D and trimming were deduced from the DNA. The data show more than 95,000 clones, with roughly four fifths seen just once and about 8% held by the top ten.

The chain is built from TRBV28 and TRBJ2-7, with TRBD2 matching over 7 bases. The TCR sequence derives from a man aged 65 to 85 with active or convalescent COVID-19. Sequences were obtained from peripheral blood. The DNA of the CDR3 is TGTGCCAGCAGAAAGGGAGGGGACTACGAGCAGTACTTC. It codes for CASRKGGDYEQYF. Looking up the rest from reference TRBV28 and TRBJ2-7 gives the full variable domain: DVKVTQSSRYLVKRTGEKVFLECVQDMDHENMFWYRQDPGLGLRLIYFSYDVKMKEKGDIPEGYSVSREKKERFSLILESASTNQTSMYLCASRKGGDYEQYFGPGTRLTVT.